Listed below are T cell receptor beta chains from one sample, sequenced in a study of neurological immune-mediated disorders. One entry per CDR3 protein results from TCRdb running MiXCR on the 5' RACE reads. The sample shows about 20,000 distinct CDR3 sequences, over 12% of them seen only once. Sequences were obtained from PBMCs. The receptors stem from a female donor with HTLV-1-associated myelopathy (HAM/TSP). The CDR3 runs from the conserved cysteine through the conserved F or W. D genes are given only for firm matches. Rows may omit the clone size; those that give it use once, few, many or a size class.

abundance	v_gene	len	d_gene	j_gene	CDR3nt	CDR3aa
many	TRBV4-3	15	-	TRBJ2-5	TGCGCCAGCAGCCAAGGAGAATCCCCGGGAGAGACCCAGTACTTC	CASSQGESPGETQYF
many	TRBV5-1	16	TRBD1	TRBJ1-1	TGCGCCAGCAGCGACCGGGCCGGGACAGTGAACACTGAAGCTTTCTTT	CASSDRAGTVNTEAFF
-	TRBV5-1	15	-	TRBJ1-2	TGCGCCAGCAGCTTGGAGGGTCTTCGGGGCTATGGCTACACCTTC	CASSLEGLRGYGYTF
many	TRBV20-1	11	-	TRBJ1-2	TGCAGTGCTACCAGGGCCTGGGGCTACACCTTC	CSATRAWGYTF
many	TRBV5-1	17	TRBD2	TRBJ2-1	TGCGCCAGCAGCTTGAAGCCCCTAGCGGGGGACTACAATGAGCAGTTCTTC	CASSLKPLAGDYNEQFF
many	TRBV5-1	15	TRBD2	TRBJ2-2	TGCGCCAGCAGCCCTGCGGGGGGTGCCACCGGGGAGCTGTTTTTT	CASSPAGGATGELFF
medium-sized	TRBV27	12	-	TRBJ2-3	TGTGCCAGCAGGACTAGCACAGATACGCAGTATTTT	CASRTSTDTQYF
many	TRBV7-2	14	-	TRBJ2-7	TGTGCCAGCAGCTCTCTGACCCGCGGGGACGAGCAGTACTTC	CASSSLTRGDEQYF
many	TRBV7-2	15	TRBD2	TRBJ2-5	TGTGCCAGCAGCTGGGGGGGTGACCGGAAAGAGACCCAGTACTTC	CASSWGGDRKETQYF
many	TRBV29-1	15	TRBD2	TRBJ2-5	TGCAGCGTTGTGCTGACTAGCGGGACCGGGGGGACCCAGTACTTC	CSVVLTSGTGGTQYF
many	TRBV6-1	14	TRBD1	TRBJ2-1	TGTGCCAGCAGGACAGGGGGCTCCTACAATGAGCAGTTCTTC	CASRTGGSYNEQFF
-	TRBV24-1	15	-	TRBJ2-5	TGTGCCACCAGTGATTTTCAGGGGTTGAAGGAGACCCAGTACTTC	CATSDFQGLKETQYF
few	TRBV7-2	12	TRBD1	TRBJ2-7	TGTGCCAGCAGTCAAACAGGGGTCGAGCAGTACTTC	CASSQTGVEQYF
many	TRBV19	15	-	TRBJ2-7	TGTGCCAGTAGTATCGGGCACTTAATTTCCTACGAGCAGTACTTC	CASSIGHLISYEQYF
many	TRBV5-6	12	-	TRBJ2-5	TGTGCCAGCAGCTTGCCCGCGACGACCCAGTACTTC	CASSLPATTQYF
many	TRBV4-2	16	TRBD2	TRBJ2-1	TGTGCCAGCAGCCAAGGCACTAGCGGGTCCTACAATGAGCAGTTCTTC	CASSQGTSGSYNEQFF
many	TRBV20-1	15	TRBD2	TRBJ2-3	TGCAGTGCTAGGCCCGGGACTAGCGGCCCAGATACGCAGTATTTT	CSARPGTSGPDTQYF
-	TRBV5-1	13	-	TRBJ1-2	TGCGCCAGCAGCATCGGACGGACCTATGGCTACACCTTC	CASSIGRTYGYTF
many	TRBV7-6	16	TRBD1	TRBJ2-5	TGTGCCAGCAGCGACCAAATCGGGACAGGGTTAGAGACCCAGTACTTC	CASSDQIGTGLETQYF
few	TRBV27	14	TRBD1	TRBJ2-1	TGTGCCAGCACCCCGGGACAGGGGTTCAATGAGCAGTTCTTC	CASTPGQGFNEQFF
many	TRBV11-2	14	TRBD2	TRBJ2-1	TGTGCCAGCAGCGTAGCGGGAACCTACAATGAGCAGTTCTTC	CASSVAGTYNEQFF
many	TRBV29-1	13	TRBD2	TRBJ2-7	TGCAGCGTGGCCCTGGGTCGGGGGGGCGAGCAGTACTTC	CSVALGRGGEQYF
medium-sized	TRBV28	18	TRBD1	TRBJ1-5	TGTGCCAGCAGGGAACCGGGACAGGGGGTTTATAGCAATCAGCCCCAGCATTTT	CASREPGQGVYSNQPQHF
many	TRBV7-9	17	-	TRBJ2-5	TGTGCCAGCAGCTTAGCTCTCGTCAGGCTGGCCGGGGAGACCCAGTACTTC	CASSLALVRLAGETQYF
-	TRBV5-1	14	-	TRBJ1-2	TGCGCCAGCAGCTTGACCGGGGGCGCGGATGGCTACACCTTC	CASSLTGGADGYTF
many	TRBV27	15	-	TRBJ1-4	TGTGCCAGCAGTACCGGGAGAGGGCCTAATGAAAAACTGTTTTTT	CASSTGRGPNEKLFF
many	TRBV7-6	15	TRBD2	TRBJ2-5	TGTGCCAGCAGCTTCTTAGCGGGAGGCTGGGAGACCCAGTACTTC	CASSFLAGGWETQYF
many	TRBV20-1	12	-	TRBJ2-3	TGCAGTGCTAAGCCCAGTGCAGATACGCAGTATTTT	CSAKPSADTQYF
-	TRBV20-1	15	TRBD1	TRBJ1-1	TGCAGTGCTAGAGTGGACAGGGGGCGCGAAGGCGAAGCTTTCTTT	CSARVDRGREGEAFF
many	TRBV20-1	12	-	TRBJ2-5	TGCAGTGCCACGGGAGTCCAAGAGACCCAGTACTTC	CSATGVQETQYF
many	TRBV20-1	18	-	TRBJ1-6	TGCAGTGCTAGAGATCCGGGACGGTTCAGCTCCTATAATTCACCCCTCCACTTT	CSARDPGRFSSYNSPLHF
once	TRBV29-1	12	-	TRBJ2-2	TGTAGCGGTTGCGGGCACACCGTGGAGCTGTTTTTT	CSGCGHTVELFF
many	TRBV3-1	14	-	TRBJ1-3	TGTGCCAGCACCGGAGGGGTCTCTGGAAACACCATATATTTT	CASTGGVSGNTIYF
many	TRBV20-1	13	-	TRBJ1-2	TGCAGTGCTAGAGTATCGGTAGCTCAGTACTACACCTTC	CSARVSVAQYYTF
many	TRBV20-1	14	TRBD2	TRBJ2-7	TGCAGTGCTACCCTGCCGGGAGGTGTGAACGAGCAGTACTTC	CSATLPGGVNEQYF
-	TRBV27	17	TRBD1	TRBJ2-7	TGTGCCAGCAGTTTTCAGGGTGGGACAGGGAGCTCCTACGAGCAGTACTTC	CASSFQGGTGSSYEQYF
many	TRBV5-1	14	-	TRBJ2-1	TGCGCCAGCAGCTTGGGTCTGCCTTTGAGTGAGCAGTTCTTC	CASSLGLPLSEQFF
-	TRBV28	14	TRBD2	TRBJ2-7	TGTGCCAGCAGATCGACTAGCGGGGGCCGACAGCAGTACTTC	CASRSTSGGRQQYF
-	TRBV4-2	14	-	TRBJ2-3	TGTGCCAGCAGCCAAGGAGTTAGCACAGATACGCAGTATTTT	CASSQGVSTDTQYF
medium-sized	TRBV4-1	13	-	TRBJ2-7	TGCGCCAGCAGCCAAGATGAGTCCTACGAGCAGTACTTC	CASSQDESYEQYF
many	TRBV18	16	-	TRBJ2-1	TGTGCCAGCTCACCACCGACCCAAGGTCGAGACAATGAGCAGTTCTTC	CASSPPTQGRDNEQFF
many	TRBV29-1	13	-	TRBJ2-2	TGCAGCGTTGGGGACCTTTTCACCGGGGAGCTGTTTTTT	CSVGDLFTGELFF
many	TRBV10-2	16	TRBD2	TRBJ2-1	TGCGCCAGCAGTGAGATGGGGGCTAGCGGGGGAAATGAGCAGTTCTTC	CASSEMGASGGNEQFF
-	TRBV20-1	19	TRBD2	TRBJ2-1	TGCAGTGCTTTAACCAACCCGGGACTAGCGGGGTTACTTGGCAATGAGCAGTTCTTC	CSALTNPGLAGLLGNEQFF
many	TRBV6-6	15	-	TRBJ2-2	TGTGCCAGCAGAGGTCCCGGGACGGCCACCGGGGAGCTGTTTTTT	CASRGPGTATGELFF
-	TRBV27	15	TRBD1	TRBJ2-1	TGTGCCAGCAGTTTACTCGGACAGGGGTTCAATGAGCAGTTCTTC	CASSLLGQGFNEQFF